Listed here is a single TCR beta chain. These data come from a study of blood T cell repertoires in COVID-19. The overall study: Sources were T cells, B-cell-depleted T cells, or PBMCs; the material itself was cDNA or gDNA.

Clones were sequenced by immunoSEQ multiplex PCR, and TCRdb holds only the in-frame ones, with some missing. Here the sample spans more than 300,000 clones, over 70% being singletons. The specimen sequenced was peripheral blood. The sequence derives from a woman aged 45-60 years with COVID-19, enrolled during active disease.

The CDR3 region has the DNA TGTGCCAGCAGTCGCCGGGACAGGGTAGGGAATGAGCAGTTCTTC. Its protein is CASSRRDRVGNEQFF. The chain links TRBV6-2 or TRBV6-3 to TRBJ2-1; TRBD1 agrees at 9 bases. Germline assignment: CDR1 MNHEY and CDR2 SVGEGT. The CDR3 totals 15 residues. Trimming removed 5 bases from V and 7 bases from J; junction bases left unmatched: 9.